This T cell receptor (beta chain) was observed in a study of CD8+CD57+ T cells in acquired aplastic anemia. Overall study: Sorting CD4+ and CD8+ cells gave DNA averaging approximately 2.9 ug. In CD4+ cells, healthy donors produced an average of approximately 9.9 million reads.

Findings and limits, study-wide: The study identified almost 30 CD8+ CDR3 sequences shared by patients and controls.

Genomic DNA served as template for TCR beta VDJ and CDR3 profiling. TCRdb recomputed calls from the reads with MiXCR, one row per CDR3 protein. The table lists some 140,000 distinct CDR3 sequences, 35% to 50% of them singletons. This clonotype has a count of ten or more. Its antigen is currently unknown. CDR1 is LGHDT, CDR2 YNNKEL, per germline (reference sequence). Unmatched junction bases numbered 2, after V lost 4 bases and J lost 6 bases. This CDR3 is built from 15 residues. Sample: sorted CD4+, CD8+, or CD8+CD57+ T cells (not recorded which) from PBMCs. The clonotype comes from a human donor in good health, serving as a control. V gene TRBV3-1 combines with J gene TRBJ2-1; 14 nucleotides align to TRBD2. CDR3 sequence reads: CASSPGLAGGNEQFF. CDR3 DNA: TGTGCCAGCAGCCCTGGACTAGCGGGGGGCAATGAGCAGTTCTTC.